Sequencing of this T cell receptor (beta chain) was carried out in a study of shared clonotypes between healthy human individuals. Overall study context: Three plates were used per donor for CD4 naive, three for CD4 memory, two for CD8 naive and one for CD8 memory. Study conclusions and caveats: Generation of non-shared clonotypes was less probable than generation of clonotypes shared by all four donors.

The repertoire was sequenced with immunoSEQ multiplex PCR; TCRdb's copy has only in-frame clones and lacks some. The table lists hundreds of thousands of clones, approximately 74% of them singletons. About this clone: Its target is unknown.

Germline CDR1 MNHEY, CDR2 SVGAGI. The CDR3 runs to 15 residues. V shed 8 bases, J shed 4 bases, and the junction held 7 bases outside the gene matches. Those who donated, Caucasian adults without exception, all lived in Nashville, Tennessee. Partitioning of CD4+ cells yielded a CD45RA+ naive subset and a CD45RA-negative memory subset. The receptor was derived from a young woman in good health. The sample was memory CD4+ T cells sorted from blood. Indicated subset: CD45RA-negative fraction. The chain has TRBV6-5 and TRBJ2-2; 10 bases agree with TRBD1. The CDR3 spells CASGVGTGATGELFF. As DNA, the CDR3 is TGTGCCAGCGGTGTGGGGACAGGGGCCACCGGGGAGCTGTTTTTT.